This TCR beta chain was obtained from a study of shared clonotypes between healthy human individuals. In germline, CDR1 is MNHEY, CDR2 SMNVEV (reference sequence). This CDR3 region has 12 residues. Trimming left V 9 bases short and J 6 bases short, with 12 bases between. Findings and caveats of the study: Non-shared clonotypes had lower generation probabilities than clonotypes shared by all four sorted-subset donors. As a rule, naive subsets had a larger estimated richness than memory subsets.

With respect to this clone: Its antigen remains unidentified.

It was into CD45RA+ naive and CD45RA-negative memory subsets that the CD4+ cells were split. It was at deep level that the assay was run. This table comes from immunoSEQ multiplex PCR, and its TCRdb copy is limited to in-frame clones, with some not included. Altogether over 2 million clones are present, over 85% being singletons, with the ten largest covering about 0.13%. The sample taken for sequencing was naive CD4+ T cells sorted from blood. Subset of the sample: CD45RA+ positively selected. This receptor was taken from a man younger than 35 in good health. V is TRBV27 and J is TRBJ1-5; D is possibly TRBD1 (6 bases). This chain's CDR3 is CASGGLGQPQHF. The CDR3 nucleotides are TGTGCCAGTGGGGGCTTGGGTCAGCCCCAGCATTTT.